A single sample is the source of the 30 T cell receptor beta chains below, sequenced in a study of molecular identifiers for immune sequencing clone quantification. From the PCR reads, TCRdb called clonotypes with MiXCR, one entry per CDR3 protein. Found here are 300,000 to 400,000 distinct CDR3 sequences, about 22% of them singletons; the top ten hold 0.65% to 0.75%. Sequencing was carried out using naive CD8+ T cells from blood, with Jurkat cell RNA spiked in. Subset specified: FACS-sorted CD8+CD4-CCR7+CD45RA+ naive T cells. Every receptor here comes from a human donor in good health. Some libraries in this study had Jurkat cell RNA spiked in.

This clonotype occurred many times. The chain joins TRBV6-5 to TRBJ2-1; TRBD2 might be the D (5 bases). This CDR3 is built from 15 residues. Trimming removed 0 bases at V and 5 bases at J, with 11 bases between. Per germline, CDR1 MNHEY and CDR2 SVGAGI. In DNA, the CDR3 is TGTGCCAGCAGTTACTCACCCCGGGGTCACAATGAGCAGTTCTTC. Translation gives CASSYSPRGHNEQFF.

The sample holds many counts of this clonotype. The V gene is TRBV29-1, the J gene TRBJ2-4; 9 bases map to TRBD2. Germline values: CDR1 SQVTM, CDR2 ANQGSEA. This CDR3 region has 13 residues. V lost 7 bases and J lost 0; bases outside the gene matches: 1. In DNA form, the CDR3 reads TGCAGCGGACTAGCGGAAGCCAAAAACATTCAGTACTTC. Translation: CSGLAEAKNIQYF.

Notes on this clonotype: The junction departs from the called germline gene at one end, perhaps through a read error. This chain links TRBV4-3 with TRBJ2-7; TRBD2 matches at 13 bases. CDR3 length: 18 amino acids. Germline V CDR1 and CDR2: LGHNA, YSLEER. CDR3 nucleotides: TGCGCCAGCAGCTCCGGACTAGCGGGGGCCTGGAGCTCCTACAAGCAGTACTTC. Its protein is CASSSGLAGAWSSYKQYF.

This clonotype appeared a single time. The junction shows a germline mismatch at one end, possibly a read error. The CDR3 here is CASSLALTGYAQYF. The CDR3 bases are TGTGCCAGCAGCTTGGCCCTTACAGGGTACGCGCAGTACTTC. The chain joins TRBV5-3 to TRBJ2-7; D possibly corresponds to TRBD1 (6 bases). TRBV5-3 is annotated as an ORF whose role is uncertain. This CDR3 comprises 14 residues.

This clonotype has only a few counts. CDR3 sequence: CSVATGLQYEQYF. CDR3 in DNA: TGCAGCGTAGCGACGGGACTCCAATACGAGCAGTACTTC. The V call is TRBV29-1, the J call TRBJ2-7, with D perhaps TRBD2 (6 bases). The CDR3 is made up of 13 amino acids. Trimming stripped 6 bases from V and 4 bases from J, with 16 bases between. Germline values: CDR1 SQVTM, CDR2 ANQGSEA.

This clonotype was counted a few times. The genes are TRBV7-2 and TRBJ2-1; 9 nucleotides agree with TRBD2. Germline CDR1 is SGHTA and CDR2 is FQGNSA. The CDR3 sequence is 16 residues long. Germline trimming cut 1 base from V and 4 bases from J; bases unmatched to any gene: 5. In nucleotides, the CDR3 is TGTGCCAGCAGCTTAGGAGGTAGCGGGAGTTACAATGAGCAGTTCTTC. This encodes CASSLGGSGSYNEQFF.

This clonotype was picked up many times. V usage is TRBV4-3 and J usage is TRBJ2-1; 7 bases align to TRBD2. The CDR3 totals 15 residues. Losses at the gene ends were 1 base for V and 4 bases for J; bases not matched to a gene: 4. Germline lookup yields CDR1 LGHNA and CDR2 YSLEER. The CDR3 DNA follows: TGCGCCAGCAGCCAAGGGGTAGCGGGTTACAATGAGCAGTTCTTC. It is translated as CASSQGVAGYNEQFF.

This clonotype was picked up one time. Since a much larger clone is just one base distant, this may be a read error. The chain's CDR3 is CSVEDPPHPKETQYF. The CDR3 DNA follows: TGCAGCGTTGAAGATCCGCCACACCCCAAAGAGACCCAGTACTTC. V is TRBV29-1 and J is TRBJ2-5, with D unclear. The CDR3 consists of 15 residues. The ends were cut back, 0 bases at V and 3 bases at J, with 14 bases in the middle. Per germline, CDR1 SQVTM and CDR2 ANQGSEA.

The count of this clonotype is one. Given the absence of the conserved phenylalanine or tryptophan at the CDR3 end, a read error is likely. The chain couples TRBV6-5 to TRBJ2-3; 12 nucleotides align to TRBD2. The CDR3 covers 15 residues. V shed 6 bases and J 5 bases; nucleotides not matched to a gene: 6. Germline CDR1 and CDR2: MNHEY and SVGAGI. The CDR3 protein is CASSLLAGGGDTQYL. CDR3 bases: TGTGCCAGCAGCCTACTAGCGGGGGGAGGAGATACGCAGTATCTT.

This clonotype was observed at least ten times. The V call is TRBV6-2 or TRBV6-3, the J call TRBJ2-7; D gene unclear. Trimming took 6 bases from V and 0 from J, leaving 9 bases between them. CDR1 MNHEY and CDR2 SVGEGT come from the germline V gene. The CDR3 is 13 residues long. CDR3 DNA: TGTGCCAGCAGGGACGGAAACTCCTACGAGCAGTACTTC. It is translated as CASRDGNSYEQYF.

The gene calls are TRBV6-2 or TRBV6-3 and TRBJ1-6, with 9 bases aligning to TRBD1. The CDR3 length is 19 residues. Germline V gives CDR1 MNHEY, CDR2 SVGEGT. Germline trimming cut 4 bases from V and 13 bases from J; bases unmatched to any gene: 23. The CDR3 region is CASSSSYLDRGWIRDPLHF. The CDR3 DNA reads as TGTGCCAGCAGTTCTTCCTACCTGGACAGGGGTTGGATTCGGGACCCCCTCCACTTT.

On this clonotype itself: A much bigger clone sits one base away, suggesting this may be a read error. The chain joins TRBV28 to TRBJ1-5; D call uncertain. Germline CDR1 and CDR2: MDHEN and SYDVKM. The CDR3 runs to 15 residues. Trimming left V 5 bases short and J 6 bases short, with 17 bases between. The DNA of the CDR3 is TGTGCCAGCAGTAACTTAGGGAGTGTAGCTCAGCCCCAGCATTTT. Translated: CASSNLGSVAQPQHF.

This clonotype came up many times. The CDR3: CAWSSGGFEQYF. The CDR3 region has the DNA TGTGCCTGGAGTTCGGGGGGTTTCGAGCAGTACTTC. V gene TRBV30 combines with J gene TRBJ2-7; 7 positions agree with TRBD2. This CDR3 is 12 amino acids long. The V segment lost 2 bases and the J segment 6 bases; nucleotides outside the gene matches: 4. Germline V gene lookup returns CDR1 GTSNPN and CDR2 SVGIG (reference sequence).

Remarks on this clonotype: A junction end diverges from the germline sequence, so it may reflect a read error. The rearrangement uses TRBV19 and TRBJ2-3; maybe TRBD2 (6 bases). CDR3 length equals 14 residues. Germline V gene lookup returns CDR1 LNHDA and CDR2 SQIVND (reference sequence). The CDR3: CASSEDGGPDTQCF. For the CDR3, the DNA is TGTGCCAGTAGTGAGGACGGGGGTCCAGATACGCAGTGTTTT. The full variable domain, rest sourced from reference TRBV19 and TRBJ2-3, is DGGITQSPKYLFRKEGQNVTLSCEQNLNHDAMYWYRQDPGQGLRLIYYSQIVNDFQKGDIAEGYSVSREKKESFPLTVTSAQKNPTAFYLCASSEDGGPDTQCFGPGTRLTVL.

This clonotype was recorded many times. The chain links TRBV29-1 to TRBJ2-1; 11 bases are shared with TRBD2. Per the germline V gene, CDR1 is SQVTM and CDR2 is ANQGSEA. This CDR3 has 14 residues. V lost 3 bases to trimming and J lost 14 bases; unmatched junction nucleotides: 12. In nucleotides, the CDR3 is TGCAGCGTTGATACGGCCGAGGTAGCGGGAGGGGAGTTCTTC. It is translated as CSVDTAEVAGGEFF.

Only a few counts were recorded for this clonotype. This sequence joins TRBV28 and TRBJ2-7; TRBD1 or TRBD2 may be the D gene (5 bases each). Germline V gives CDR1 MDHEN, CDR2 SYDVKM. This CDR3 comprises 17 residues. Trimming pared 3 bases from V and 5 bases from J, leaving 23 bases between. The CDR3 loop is CASSFRQNWDSGNEQYF. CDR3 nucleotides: TGTGCCAGCAGTTTTCGACAGAACTGGGATTCGGGGAACGAGCAGTACTTC.

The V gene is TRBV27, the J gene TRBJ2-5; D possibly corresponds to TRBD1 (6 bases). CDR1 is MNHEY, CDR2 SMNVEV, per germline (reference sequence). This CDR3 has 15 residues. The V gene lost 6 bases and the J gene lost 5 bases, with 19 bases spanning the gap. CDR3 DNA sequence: TGTGCCAGCAGCCTCGGAGCAGGGGCCTGGGAGACCCAGTACTTC. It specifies CASSLGAGAWETQYF.

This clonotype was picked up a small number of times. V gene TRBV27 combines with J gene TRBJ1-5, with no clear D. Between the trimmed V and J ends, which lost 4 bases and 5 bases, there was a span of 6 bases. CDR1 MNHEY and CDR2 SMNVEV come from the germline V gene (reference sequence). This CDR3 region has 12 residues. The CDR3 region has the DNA TGTGCCAGCAGTTATACGGATCAGCCCCAGCATTTT. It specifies CASSYTDQPQHF.

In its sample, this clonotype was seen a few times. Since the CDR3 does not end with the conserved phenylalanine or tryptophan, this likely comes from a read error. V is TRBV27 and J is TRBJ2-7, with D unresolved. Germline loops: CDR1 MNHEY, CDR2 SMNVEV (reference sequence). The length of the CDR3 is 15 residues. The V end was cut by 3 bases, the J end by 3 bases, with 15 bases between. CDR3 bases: TGTGCCAGCAGTTTTAGGTCCGGCCCCATCTACGAGCAGTACCTC. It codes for CASSFRSGPIYEQYL.

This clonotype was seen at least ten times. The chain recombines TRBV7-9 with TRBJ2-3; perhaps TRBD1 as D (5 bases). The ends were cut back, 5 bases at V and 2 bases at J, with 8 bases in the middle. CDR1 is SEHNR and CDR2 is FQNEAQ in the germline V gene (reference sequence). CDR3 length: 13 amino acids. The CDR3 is CASSPDNTDTQYF. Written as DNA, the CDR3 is TGTGCCAGCAGCCCGGACAACACAGATACGCAGTATTTT.

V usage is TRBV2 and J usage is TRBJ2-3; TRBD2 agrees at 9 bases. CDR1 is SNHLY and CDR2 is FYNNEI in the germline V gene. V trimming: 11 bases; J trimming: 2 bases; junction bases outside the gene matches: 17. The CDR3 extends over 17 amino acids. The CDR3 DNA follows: TGTGCCCGCGCCGAGACCGGGACTAGCCGATACACAGATACGCAGTATTTT. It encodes CARAETGTSRYTDTQYF.

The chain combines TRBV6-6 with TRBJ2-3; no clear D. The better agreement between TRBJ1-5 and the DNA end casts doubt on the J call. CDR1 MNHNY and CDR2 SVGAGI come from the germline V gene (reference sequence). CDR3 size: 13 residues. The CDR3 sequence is CASATSSTDTQHF. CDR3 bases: TGTGCCAGCGCGACAAGTAGCACAGATACGCAGCATTTT.

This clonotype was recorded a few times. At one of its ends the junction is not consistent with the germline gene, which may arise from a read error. CDR3 bases: TGTGCCAGCAGTGTACGGACCGAAGGCAACAGCACTGGAGCTTTCTTT. Its protein product is CASSVRTEGNSTGAFF. V usage is TRBV12-3 or TRBV12-4 and J usage is TRBJ1-1, with D unclear. This CDR3 spans 16 amino acids.

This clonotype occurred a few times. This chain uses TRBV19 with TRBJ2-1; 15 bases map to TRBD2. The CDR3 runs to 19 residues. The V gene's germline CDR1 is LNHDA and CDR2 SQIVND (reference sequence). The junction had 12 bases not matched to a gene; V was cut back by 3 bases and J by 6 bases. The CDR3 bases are TGTGCCAGTAGTATCGCCGGGACTAGCGGGGGGACCCCGATCAATGAGCAGTTCTTC. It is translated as CASSIAGTSGGTPINEQFF.

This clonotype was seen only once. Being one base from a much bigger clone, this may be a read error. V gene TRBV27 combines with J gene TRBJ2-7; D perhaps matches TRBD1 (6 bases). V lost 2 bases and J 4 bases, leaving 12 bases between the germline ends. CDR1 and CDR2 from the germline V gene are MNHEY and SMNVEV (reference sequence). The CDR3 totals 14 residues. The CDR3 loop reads CASSLQGSLYEQYF. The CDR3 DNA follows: TGTGCCAGCAGTTTACAGGGGTCCTTGTACGAGCAGTACTTC.

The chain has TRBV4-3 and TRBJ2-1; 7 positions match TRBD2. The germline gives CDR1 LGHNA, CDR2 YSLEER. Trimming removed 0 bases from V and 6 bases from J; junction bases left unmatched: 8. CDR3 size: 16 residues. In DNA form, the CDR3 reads TGCGCCAGCAGCCAAGATGGGAGGGTCTCCCTCAATGAGCAGTTCTTC. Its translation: CASSQDGRVSLNEQFF.

This CDR3 is CASSGVNSQETQYF. Written as DNA, the CDR3 is TGTGCCAGCAGCGGGGTGAACAGTCAAGAGACCCAGTACTTC. The chain is built from TRBV7-8 and TRBJ2-5, with D hard to call. V was trimmed by 5 bases and J by 2 bases, leaving 12 bases between them. The CDR3 has 14 amino acids. Germline V gene sequence: CDR1 SGHVS, CDR2 FQNEAQ.

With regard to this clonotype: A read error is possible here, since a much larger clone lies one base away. This CDR3 is CASSELQGSTEAFF. CDR3 in DNA: TGTGCCAGCAGTGAACTACAGGGTTCAACTGAAGCTTTCTTT. V usage is TRBV2 and J usage is TRBJ1-1; perhaps TRBD1 as D (6 bases). Germline-derived CDR1 and CDR2 are SNHLY and FYNNEI. Trimming cost V 2 bases and J 5 bases, with 12 bases left between them. This CDR3 has 14 amino acids.

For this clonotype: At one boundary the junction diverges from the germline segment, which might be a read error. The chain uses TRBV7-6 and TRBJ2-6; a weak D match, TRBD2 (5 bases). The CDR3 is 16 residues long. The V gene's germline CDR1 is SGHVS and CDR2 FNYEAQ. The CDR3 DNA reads TGTGCCAGCAGCTACACGGCGGGTCCTGGGGTCAACGTCCTGACTTTC. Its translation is CASSYTAGPGVNVLTF.

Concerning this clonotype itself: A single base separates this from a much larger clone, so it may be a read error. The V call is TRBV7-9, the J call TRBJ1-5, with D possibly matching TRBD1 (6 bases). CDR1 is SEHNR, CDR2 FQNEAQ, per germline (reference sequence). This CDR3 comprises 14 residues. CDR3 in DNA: TGTCCCAGCAGCTTAGGACAGATCAATCAGCCCCAGCATTTT. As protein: CPSSLGQINQPQHF. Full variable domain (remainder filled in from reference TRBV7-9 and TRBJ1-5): DTGVSQNPRHKITKRGQNVTFRCDPISEHNRLYWYRQTLGQGPEFLTYFQNEAQLEKSRLLSDRFSAERPKGSFSTLEIQRTEQGDSAMYLCPSSLGQINQPQHFGDGTRLSIL.